Listed here are 14 T cell receptor beta chains from one sample, sequenced in a study of blood T cell repertoires in COVID-19. Using immunoSEQ multiplex PCR, the repertoire was profiled, and TCRdb retains in-frame clones only, with some absent. Of over 250,000 clones listed, approximately 92% are singletons. Input material: PBMCs or T cells enriched from blood (not recorded which). The source is a woman in her thirties who had recovered from COVID-19.

The V gene is TRBV6-5, the J gene TRBJ2-7, with TRBD1 matching 9 bases. Per the germline V gene, CDR1 is MNHEY and CDR2 is SVGAGI. The CDR3 totals 15 residues. V lost 0 bases to trimming and J lost 3 bases; unmatched junction nucleotides: 3. CDR3 sequence reads: CASSYSTGGDYEQYF. In DNA form, the CDR3 reads TGTGCCAGCAGTTACTCGACAGGGGGAGACTACGAGCAGTACTTC.

The rearrangement links TRBV28 to TRBJ2-1, with 10 bases identical to TRBD2. Trimming cost V 8 bases and J 5 bases; bases outside gene matches: 9. The CDR3 totals 15 residues. The germline V gene encodes CDR1 MDHEN and CDR2 SYDVKM. CDR3 in amino acids: CASGTAGGRHNEQFF. The CDR3 DNA reads as TGTGCCAGCGGAACAGCGGGAGGGCGCCACAATGAGCAGTTCTTC.

J is TRBJ1-5 and V is TRBV28; 9 bases map to TRBD1. The CDR3 loop spans 16 amino acids. Germline CDR1 and CDR2: MDHEN and SYDVKM. V was pared by 7 bases and J by 4 bases, with 11 bases of the junction left unmatched. The DNA for the CDR3 is TGTGCCAGCAACAACGAGGGACAGGGAATAAATCAGCCCCAGCATTTT. Translating it yields CASNNEGQGINQPQHF.

The chain joins TRBV4-3 to TRBJ2-4; D is possibly TRBD2 (6 bases). CDR3 length: 14 amino acids. Germline CDR1 reads LGHNA; CDR2 reads YSLEER. Trimming took 4 bases from V and 6 from J, leaving 13 bases between them. In nucleotides, the CDR3 is TGCGCCAGCAGCCGAGATAGCGGTCTAAACATTCAGTACTTC. Residues: CASSRDSGLNIQYF.

J is TRBJ2-5 and V is TRBV14, with TRBD2 matching over 7 bases. The junction had 6 bases not matched to a gene; V was cut back by 0 bases and J by 5 bases. This CDR3 contains 15 residues. CDR1 is SGHDN and CDR2 is FVKESK in the germline V gene. The CDR3 DNA reads TGTGCCAGCAGCCAAGACAATACCGGGGGGGAGACCCAGTACTTC. Its translation is CASSQDNTGGETQYF. The entire variable domain, with the rest obtained from reference TRBV14 and TRBJ2-5, is as follows: EAGVTQFPSHSVIEKGQTVTLRCDPISGHDNLYWYRRVMGKEIKFLLHFVKESKQDESGMPNNRFLAERTGGTYSTLKVQPAELEDSGVYFCASSQDNTGGETQYFGPGTRLLVL.

This clone was counted a few times. Other DNA sequences in the same sample also yield this CDR3. The chain carries TRBV5-1 and TRBJ2-7, with 7 bases that match TRBD2. CDR3 size: 13 residues. Trimming removed 4 bases from V and 4 bases from J; junction bases left unmatched: 5. Germline V gives CDR1 SGHRS, CDR2 YFSETQ. The CDR3 loop reads CASSPGLGYEQYF. CDR3 nucleotides: TGCGCCAGCAGCCCTGGACTAGGGTACGAGCAGTACTTC.

The chain employs TRBV6-5 and TRBJ2-2; 10 nucleotides match TRBD1. Germline V lookup: CDR1 MNHEY, CDR2 SVGAGI. J was trimmed by 4 bases and V by 0 bases; bases with no gene match: 2. The length of the CDR3 is 16 residues. Here the CDR3 reads CASSYSTGGATGELFF. The CDR3 nucleotides read TGTGCCAGCAGTTACTCGACAGGGGGCGCCACCGGGGAGCTGTTTTTT.

The V and J genes are TRBV4-1 and TRBJ1-4; D perhaps matches TRBD1 (6 bases). The CDR3 is made up of 19 amino acids. V was shortened by 0 bases and J by 0 bases, with 17 bases between the two germline ends. Per germline, CDR1 MGHRA and CDR2 YSYEKL. The CDR3 spells CASSQEGAFEQSTNEKLFF. The CDR3 DNA reads TGCGCCAGCAGCCAAGAGGGGGCTTTTGAGCAGTCAACTAATGAAAAACTGTTTTTT.

The rearrangement links TRBV7-2 to TRBJ2-3; D may be TRBD2 (5 bases). CDR3 length: 18 amino acids. The germline gives CDR1 SGHTA, CDR2 FQGNSA. V lost 1 base, J lost 1 base, and 18 bases lay in between. The CDR3 DNA follows: TGTGCCAGCAGCTTAGGCTATCCCAGCCCGAGGGGCACAGATACGCAGTATTTT. Encoded protein: CASSLGYPSPRGTDTQYF.

The rearrangement uses TRBV7-2 and TRBJ1-4; TRBD1 is a possible D gene (5 bases). The CDR3 loop spans 15 amino acids. V lost 1 base to trimming and J lost 5 bases, with 11 bases between them. Germline CDR1 SGHTA, CDR2 FQGNSA. For the CDR3, the DNA is TGTGCCAGCAGCTTAGACGGACATCGGAATGAAAAACTGTTTTTT. Translating gives CASSLDGHRNEKLFF.

The V and J genes are TRBV3-1 (or the pseudogene TRBV3-2) and TRBJ1-1; D remains ambiguous. Germline CDR1 is LGHDT and CDR2 is YNNKEL (reference sequence). CDR3 size: 14 residues. Trimming took 4 bases from V and 0 from J, leaving 9 bases between them. The CDR3 DNA sequence: TGTGCCAGCAGCCTGGAGATCATGAACACTGAAGCTTTCTTT. This sequence encodes CASSLEIMNTEAFF.

The V gene is TRBV4-3, the J gene TRBJ2-1; a possible D gene is TRBD2 (5 bases). CDR1 is LGHNA, CDR2 YSLEER, per germline. The CDR3 spans 15 residues. Trimming cost V 4 bases and J 0 bases, with 10 bases left between them. CDR3 sequence: CASSPDRGSYNEQFF. The CDR3 DNA is TGCGCCAGCAGCCCGGATCGGGGCTCCTACAATGAGCAGTTCTTC.

The V call is TRBV2, the J call TRBJ2-6; D is uncertain. CDR3 length equals 11 residues. V was cut by 7 bases and J by 6 bases, with 4 bases left in between. Germline V CDR1 and CDR2: SNHLY, FYNNEI. The CDR3: CASIVANVLTF. As DNA, the CDR3 is TGTGCCAGCATAGTGGCCAACGTCCTGACTTTC.

The chain has TRBV6-5 and TRBJ2-7; TRBD2 matches 9 bases. Germline V gives CDR1 MNHEY, CDR2 SVGAGI. The CDR3 consists of 16 residues. The trim removed 4 bases at V and 3 bases at J, leaving 10 bases unmatched. CDR3 loop: CASSSGLAPLSYEQYF. CDR3 DNA: TGTGCCAGCAGTTCGGGACTAGCTCCATTAAGCTACGAGCAGTACTTC.